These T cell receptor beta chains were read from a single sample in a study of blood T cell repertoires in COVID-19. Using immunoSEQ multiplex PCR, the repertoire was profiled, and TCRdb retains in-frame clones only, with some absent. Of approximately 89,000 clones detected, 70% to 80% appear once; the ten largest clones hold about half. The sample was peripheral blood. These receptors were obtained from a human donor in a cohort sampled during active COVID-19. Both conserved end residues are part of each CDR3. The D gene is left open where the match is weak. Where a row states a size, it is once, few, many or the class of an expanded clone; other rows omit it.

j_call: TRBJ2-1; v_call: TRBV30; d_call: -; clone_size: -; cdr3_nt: TGTGCCTGGAGCCAGAATACAGGATACAATGAGCAGTTCTTC; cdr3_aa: CAWSQNTGYNEQFF
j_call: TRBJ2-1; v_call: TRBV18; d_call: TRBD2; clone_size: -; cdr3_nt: TGTGCCAGCTCACCAGGCGGGAGGGTTGACAATGAGCAGTTCTTC; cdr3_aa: CASSPGGRVDNEQFF
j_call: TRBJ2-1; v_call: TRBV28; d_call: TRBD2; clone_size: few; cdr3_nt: TGTGCCAGCAGTTTAACGAAATCCGGGAGGAGGTATGAGCAGTTCTTC; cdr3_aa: CASSLTKSGRRYEQFF
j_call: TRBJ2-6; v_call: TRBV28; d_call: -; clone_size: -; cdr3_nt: TGTGCCAGCAGTTTATTTAGCTCTGGGGCCAACGTCCTGACTTTC; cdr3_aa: CASSLFSSGANVLTF
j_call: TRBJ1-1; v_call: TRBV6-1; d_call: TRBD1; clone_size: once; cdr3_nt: TGTGCCAGCAGTGAAGGGAGGGGGCACAACACTGAAGCTTTCTTT; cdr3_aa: CASSEGRGHNTEAFF
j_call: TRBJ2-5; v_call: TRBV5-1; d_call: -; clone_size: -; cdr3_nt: TGCGCCAGCAGCAAGGCGGGACAGACCCAAGAGACCCAGTACTTC; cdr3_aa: CASSKAGQTQETQYF
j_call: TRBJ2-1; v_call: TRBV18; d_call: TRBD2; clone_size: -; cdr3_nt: TGTGCCAGCTCACCAGGTAGCGGGAGGCTCAATGAGCAGTTCTTC; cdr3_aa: CASSPGSGRLNEQFF
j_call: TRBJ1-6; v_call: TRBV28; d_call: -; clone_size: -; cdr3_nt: TGTGCCACCTTCTCAGGGTCGGGTAATTCACCCCTCCACTTT; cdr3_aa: CATFSGSGNSPLHF
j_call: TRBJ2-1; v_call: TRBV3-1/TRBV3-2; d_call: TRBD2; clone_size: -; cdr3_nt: TGTGCCAGCAGCAAACGACTAGCGGGAGGAGCCGATGAGCAGTTCTTC; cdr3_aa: CASSKRLAGGADEQFF
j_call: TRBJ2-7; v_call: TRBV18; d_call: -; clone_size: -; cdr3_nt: TGTGCCAGCTCACCACTTCCGGGCTACGAGCAGTACTTC; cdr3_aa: CASSPLPGYEQYF
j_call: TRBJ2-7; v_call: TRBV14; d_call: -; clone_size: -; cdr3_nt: TGTGCCAGCAGCCAGGCCGGGACTTTGAGCTCCTACGAGCAGTACTTC; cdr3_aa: CASSQAGTLSSYEQYF
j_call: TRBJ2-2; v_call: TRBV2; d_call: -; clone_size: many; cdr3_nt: TGTGCCAGCAGTGAACAGGGCGCGAACACCGGGGAGCTGTTTTTT; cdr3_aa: CASSEQGANTGELFF
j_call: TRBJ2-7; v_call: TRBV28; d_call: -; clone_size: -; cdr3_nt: TGTGCCAGCAGTTTTCCGTCACGGAGCTCCTACGAGCAGTACTTC; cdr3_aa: CASSFPSRSSYEQYF
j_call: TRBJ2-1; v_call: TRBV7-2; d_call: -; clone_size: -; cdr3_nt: TGTGCCAGCAGCTCCGGGTTCCAGTCCTACAATGAGCAGTTCTTC; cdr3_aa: CASSSGFQSYNEQFF
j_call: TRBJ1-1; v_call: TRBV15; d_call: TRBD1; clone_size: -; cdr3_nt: TGTGCCACCAGCAGAGATGGGACAGTCTCCGGGGGCACTGAAGCTTTCTTT; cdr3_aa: CATSRDGTVSGGTEAFF
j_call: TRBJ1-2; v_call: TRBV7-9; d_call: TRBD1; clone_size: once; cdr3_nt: TGTGCCAGCAGCCCCAGTGGCAGGGGGTTGTATGGCTACACCTTC; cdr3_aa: CASSPSGRGLYGYTF
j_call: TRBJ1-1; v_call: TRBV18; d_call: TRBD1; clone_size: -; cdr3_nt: TGTGCCAGCTCACTAGGACAGGGGGCAGGTTACACTGAAGCTTTCTTT; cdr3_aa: CASSLGQGAGYTEAFF
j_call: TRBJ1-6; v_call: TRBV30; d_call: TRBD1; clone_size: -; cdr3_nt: TGTGCCTGGAGTGTAGGCGACAGGGCCAATTCACCCCTCCACTTT; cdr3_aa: CAWSVGDRANSPLHF
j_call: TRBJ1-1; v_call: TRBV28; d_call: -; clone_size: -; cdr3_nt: TGTGCCAGCAGTTTACTTCACACTGAAGCTTTCTTT; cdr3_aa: CASSLLHTEAFF
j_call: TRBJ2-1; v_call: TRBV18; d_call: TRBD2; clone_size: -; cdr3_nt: TGTGCCAGCTCACGAGAGCTAGCGGGAGCCGACAATGAGCAGTTCTTC; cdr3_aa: CASSRELAGADNEQFF
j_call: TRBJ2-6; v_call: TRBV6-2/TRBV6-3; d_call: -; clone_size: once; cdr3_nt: TGTGCCAGCAGCTCAATGTTGGGGAGGCACGGGGCCAACGTCCTGACTTTC; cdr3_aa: CASSSMLGRHGANVLTF
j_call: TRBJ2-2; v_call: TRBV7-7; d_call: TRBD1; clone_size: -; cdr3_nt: TGTGCTAGCAGCCCCGCCCCAGGGGGACGCGGGGAGCTGTTTTTT; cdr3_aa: CASSPAPGGRGELFF
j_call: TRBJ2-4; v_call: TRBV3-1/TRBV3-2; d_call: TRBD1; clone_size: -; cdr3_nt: TGTGCCAGCAGCCAAGTACCGAACAGGGGGTTTCAGTACTTC; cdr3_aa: CASSQVPNRGFQYF
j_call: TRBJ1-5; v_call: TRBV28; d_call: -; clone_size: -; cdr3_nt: TGTGCCAGCAGTTTACGATTTGGGGCGCATCAGCCCCAGCATTTT; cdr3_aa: CASSLRFGAHQPQHF
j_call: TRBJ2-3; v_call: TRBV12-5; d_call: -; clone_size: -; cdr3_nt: TGTGCTAGTGGCCAAGAGGGCCGGGGGGCCACAGATACGCAGTATTTT; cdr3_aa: CASGQEGRGATDTQYF
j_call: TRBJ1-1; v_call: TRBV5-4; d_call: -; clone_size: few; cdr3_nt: TGTGCCAGCAGCTCTCGGGGGGGAGGGACATTCGCTGAAGCTTTCTTT; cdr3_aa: CASSSRGGGTFAEAFF
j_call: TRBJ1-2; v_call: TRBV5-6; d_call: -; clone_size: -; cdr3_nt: TGTGCCAGCAGTTCCCGCGGGGCCCTCCTCTATGGCTACACCTTC; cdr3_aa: CASSSRGALLYGYTF
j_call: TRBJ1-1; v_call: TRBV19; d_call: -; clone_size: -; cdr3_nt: TGTGCCAGTAGACATACAGGGATGGGTCTTACCACTGAAGCTTTCTTT; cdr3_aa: CASRHTGMGLTTEAFF
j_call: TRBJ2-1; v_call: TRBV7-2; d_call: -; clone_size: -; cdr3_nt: TGTGCCAGCAGCCGTTCAGTGGAGAATGAGCAGTTCTTC; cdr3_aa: CASSRSVENEQFF
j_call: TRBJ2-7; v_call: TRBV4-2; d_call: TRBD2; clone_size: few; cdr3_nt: TGTGCCAGCAGCCCCCCCGGGGGGTACGAGCAGTACTTC; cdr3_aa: CASSPPGGYEQYF
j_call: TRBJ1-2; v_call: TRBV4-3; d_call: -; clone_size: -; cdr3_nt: TGCGCCAGCAGCCAACCGGGGCAGGGACTTTATGGCTACACCTTC; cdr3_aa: CASSQPGQGLYGYTF
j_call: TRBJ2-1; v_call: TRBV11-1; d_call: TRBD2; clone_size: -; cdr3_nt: TGTGCCAGCAGCTTATTGTCCAGCGGGAGTTACAATGAGCAGTTCTTC; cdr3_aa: CASSLLSSGSYNEQFF